A single sample is the source of the 15 T cell receptor beta chains below, sequenced in a study of T cell responses to AZD1222 COVID-19 vaccine. Profiled with immunoSEQ multiplex PCR; TCRdb holds only in-frame clones, not every one. The repertoire consists of a few hundred thousand clones, with 85% to 95% occurring once and the leading ten covering around 0.57%. The source was peripheral blood, collected on day 0 of AZD1222 vaccination. Receptors were obtained from an adult in good health.

This chain links TRBV4-1 with TRBJ2-1; D is ambiguous. Germline V CDR1 and CDR2: MGHRA, YSYEKL. V lost 2 bases and J 8 bases, leaving 10 bases between the germline ends. CDR3 length equals 13 residues. The CDR3 nucleotides are TGCGCCAGCAGCCAAAGTCGCCTGGATGAGCAGTTCTTC. Translating it yields CASSQSRLDEQFF.

The V gene is TRBV10-2, the J gene TRBJ2-7; D perhaps matches TRBD1 (6 bases). Germline V gives CDR1 WSHSY, CDR2 SAAADI. Deletions cut 7 bases from V and 0 bases from J, with 19 bases between. The CDR3 loop spans 16 amino acids. The CDR3 DNA reads as TGCGCCAGCAAGTTGACTGGGCAGGGGCGCTCCTACGAGCAGTACTTC. Residues: CASKLTGQGRSYEQYF.

V is TRBV9 and J is TRBJ2-7; D tentatively reads TRBD1 or TRBD2 (6 bases each). The CDR3 sequence is 16 residues long. Per germline, CDR1 SGDLS and CDR2 YYNGEE. V was pared by 4 bases and J by 2 bases, with 19 bases between. The CDR3 DNA sequence: TGTGCCAGCAGCCGAGAGGGGGGCGGGCTCACCTACGAGCAGTACTTC. As protein: CASSREGGGLTYEQYF.

This CDR3 is CAISDPRLPYNEQFF. In DNA, the CDR3 is TGTGCCATCAGTGACCCTCGACTCCCCTACAATGAGCAGTTCTTC. This rearrangement joins TRBV10-3 to TRBJ2-1; D is unresolved. The V and J ends lost 3 bases and 2 bases respectively, with 11 bases between them. CDR3 length: 15 amino acids. Germline V gene lookup returns CDR1 ENHRY and CDR2 SYGVKD.

V is TRBV28 and J is TRBJ1-3, with 7 positions matching TRBD1. V lost 6 bases to trimming and J lost 3 bases; unmatched junction nucleotides: 14. This CDR3 is 17 amino acids long. CDR1 is MDHEN and CDR2 is SYDVKM in the germline V gene. CDR3 residues: CASRSNPGQKFGNTIYF. The CDR3 coding sequence is TGTGCCAGCAGATCCAACCCGGGACAGAAGTTTGGAAACACCATATATTTT.

J is TRBJ2-1 and V is TRBV6-8; 14 nucleotides align to TRBD2. CDR1 and CDR2 from the germline V gene are MNHGY and SAAAGT. Trimming removed 4 bases from V and 14 bases from J; junction bases left unmatched: 7. The CDR3 covers 14 residues. The CDR3 is CASSFETSGRAKFF. The CDR3 coding sequence is TGTGCCAGCAGTTTTGAGACTAGCGGGAGGGCCAAGTTCTTC.

The V call is TRBV27, the J call TRBJ2-7, with 7 bases matching TRBD1. From germline, CDR1 is MNHEY and CDR2 SMNVEV (reference sequence). V shed 6 bases, J shed 6 bases, and the junction held 11 bases outside the gene matches. This CDR3 has 14 amino acids. CDR3 in DNA: TGTGCCAGCAGCCAAGGGACAGAAAGACGCGAGCAGTACTTC. Translation gives CASSQGTERREQYF.

CDR3 region: CASSFSPGSMDSPLHF. For the CDR3, the DNA is TGTGCCAGCAGTTTTTCCCCGGGCTCAATGGATTCACCCCTCCACTTT. The chain combines TRBV6-5 with TRBJ1-6; D ambiguous. The ends were cut back, 4 bases at V and 8 bases at J, with 18 bases in the middle. CDR3 size: 16 residues. CDR1 is MNHEY and CDR2 is SVGAGI in the germline V gene.

The chain recombines TRBV5-4 with TRBJ1-3; 7 bases are a match to TRBD1. V gave up 4 bases and J gave up 0 bases; unmatched junction bases: 4. The CDR3 is 15 residues long. Germline V CDR1 and CDR2: SGHNT, YYREEE (reference sequence). CDR3 in amino acids: CASSRDSYSGNTIYF. The DNA for the CDR3 is TGTGCCAGCAGCCGGGACAGTTACTCTGGAAACACCATATATTTT.

The J gene is TRBJ2-1, the V gene TRBV6-5; 10 bases are a match to TRBD2. The CDR3 spans 13 residues. Germline values: CDR1 MNHEY, CDR2 SVGAGI. V shed 4 bases and J 9 bases; nucleotides not matched to a gene: 3. The chain's CDR3 is CASSSPSGGEQFF. The CDR3 DNA is TGTGCCAGCAGTTCCCCTAGCGGGGGTGAGCAGTTCTTC.

The chain is built from TRBV7-6 and TRBJ2-3; D gene unclear. The V end was cut by 4 bases, the J end by 4 bases, with 12 bases between. Germline V gene lookup returns CDR1 SGHVS and CDR2 FNYEAQ. CDR3 length: 14 amino acids. For the CDR3, the DNA is TGTGCCAGCAGCTCCGGGTTCATGGCAGATACGCAGTATTTT. Protein product: CASSSGFMADTQYF.

This sequence joins TRBV19 and TRBJ1-6; D call uncertain. Germline assignment: CDR1 LNHDA and CDR2 SQIVND (reference sequence). The CDR3 spans 16 residues. V lost 6 bases and J lost 8, with 20 bases in between. This chain's CDR3 is CASSRRKGRVDSPLHF. The CDR3 coding sequence is TGTGCCAGTAGCCGGAGGAAGGGAAGGGTTGATTCACCCCTCCACTTT. The full variable domain, completed using reference TRBV19 and TRBJ1-6, is DGGITQSPKYLFRKEGQNVTLSCEQNLNHDAMYWYRQDPGQGLRLIYYSQIVNDFQKGDIAEGYSVSREKKESFPLTVTSAQKNPTAFYLCASSRRKGRVDSPLHFGNGTRLTVT.

The chain has TRBV5-1 and TRBJ1-4, with 8 positions matching TRBD1. CDR1 and CDR2 (germline): SGHRS, YFSETQ. V shed 4 bases, J shed 7 bases, and the junction held 9 bases outside the gene matches. CDR3 length: 15 residues. The CDR3 here is CASSRTSGGLEKLFF. In DNA, the CDR3 is TGCGCCAGCAGCCGCACGTCAGGGGGCCTTGAAAAACTGTTTTTT.

This clone turned up a few times. The chain recombines TRBV28 with TRBJ2-7, with D unresolved. The germline gives CDR1 MDHEN, CDR2 SYDVKM. The CDR3 is 12 residues long. Trimming pared 3 bases from V and 4 bases from J, leaving 7 bases between. CDR3 amino acids: CASSFVGYEQYF. The CDR3 coding sequence is TGTGCCAGCAGTTTTGTGGGGTACGAGCAGTACTTC.

This clone was seen a single time. J is TRBJ1-1 and V is TRBV4-2; perhaps TRBD1 as D (6 bases). CDR1 and CDR2 from the germline V gene are LGHNA and YNFKEQ. The CDR3 spans 15 residues. V was shortened by 0 bases and J by 6 bases, with 14 bases between the two germline ends. The chain's CDR3 is CASSQDRWEGAEAFF. DNA for the CDR3: TGTGCCAGCAGCCAAGATAGGTGGGAGGGGGCTGAAGCTTTCTTT.